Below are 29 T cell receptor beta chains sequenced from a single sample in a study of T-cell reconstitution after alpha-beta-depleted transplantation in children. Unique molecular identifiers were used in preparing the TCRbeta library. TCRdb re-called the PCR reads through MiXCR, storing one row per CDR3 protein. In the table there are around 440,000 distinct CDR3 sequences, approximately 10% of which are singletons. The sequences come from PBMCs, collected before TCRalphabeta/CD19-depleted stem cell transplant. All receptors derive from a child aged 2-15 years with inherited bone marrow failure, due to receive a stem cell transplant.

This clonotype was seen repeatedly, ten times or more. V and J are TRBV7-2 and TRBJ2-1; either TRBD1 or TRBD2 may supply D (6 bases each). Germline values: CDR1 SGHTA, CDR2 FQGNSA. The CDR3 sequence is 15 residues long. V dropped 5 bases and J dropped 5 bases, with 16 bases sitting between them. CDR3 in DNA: TGTGCCAGCAGCCCCCGGGGGCAAGGAAACAATGAGCAGTTCTTC. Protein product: CASSPRGQGNNEQFF.

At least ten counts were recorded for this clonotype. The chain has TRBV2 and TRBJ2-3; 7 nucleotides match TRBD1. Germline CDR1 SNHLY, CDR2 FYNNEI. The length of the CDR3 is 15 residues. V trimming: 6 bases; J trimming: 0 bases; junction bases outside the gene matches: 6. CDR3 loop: CASRRTGFSTDTQYF. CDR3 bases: TGTGCCAGCAGGAGGACAGGCTTTAGCACAGATACGCAGTATTTT.

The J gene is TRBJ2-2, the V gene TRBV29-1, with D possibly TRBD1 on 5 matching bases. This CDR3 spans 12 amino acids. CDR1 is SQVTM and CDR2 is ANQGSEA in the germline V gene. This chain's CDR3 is CCALSGNGELFF. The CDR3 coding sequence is TGCTGCGCCTTGTCAGGGAACGGGGAGCTGTTTTTT.

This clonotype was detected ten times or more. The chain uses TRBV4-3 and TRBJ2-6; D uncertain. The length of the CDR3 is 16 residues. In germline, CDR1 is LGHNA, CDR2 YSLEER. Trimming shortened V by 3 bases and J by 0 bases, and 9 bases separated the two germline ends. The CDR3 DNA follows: TGCGCCAGCAGCCAGGGTACACTCTCTGGGGCCAACGTCCTGACTTTC. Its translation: CASSQGTLSGANVLTF.

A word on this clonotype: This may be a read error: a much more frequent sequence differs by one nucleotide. In DNA form, the CDR3 reads TGTGCCAGCAGCATAGGGACCACGACGGTAACCCAGTACTTC. It translates to CASSIGTTTVTQYF. The chain is built from TRBV11-2 and TRBJ2-5, with D perhaps given as TRBD1 or TRBD2 (5 bases each). The CDR3 is 14 amino acids. The germline CDR1 and CDR2 sequences are SGHAT and FQNNGV. The V end was cut by 5 bases, the J end by 8 bases, with 18 bases between.

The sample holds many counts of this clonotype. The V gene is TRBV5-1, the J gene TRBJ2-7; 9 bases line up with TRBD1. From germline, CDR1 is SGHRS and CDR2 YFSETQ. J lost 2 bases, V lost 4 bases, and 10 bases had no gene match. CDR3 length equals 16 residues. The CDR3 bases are TGCGCCAGCAGCCGCGATGGACAGGGGATGACCTACGAGCAGTACTTC. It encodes CASSRDGQGMTYEQYF.

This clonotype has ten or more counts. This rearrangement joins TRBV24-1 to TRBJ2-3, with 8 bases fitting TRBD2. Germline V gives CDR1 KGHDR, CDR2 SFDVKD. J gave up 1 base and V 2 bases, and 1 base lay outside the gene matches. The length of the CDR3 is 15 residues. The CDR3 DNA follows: TGTGCCACCAGTGATTACGGGAGGGGCACAGATACGCAGTATTTT. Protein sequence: CATSDYGRGTDTQYF.

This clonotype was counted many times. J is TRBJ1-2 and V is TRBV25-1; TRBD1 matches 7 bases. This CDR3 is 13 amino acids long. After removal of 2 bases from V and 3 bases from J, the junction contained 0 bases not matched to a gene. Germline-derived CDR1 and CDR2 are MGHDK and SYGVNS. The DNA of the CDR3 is TGTGCCAGCAGTGAACAGGGGGACTATGGCTACACCTTC. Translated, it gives CASSEQGDYGYTF.

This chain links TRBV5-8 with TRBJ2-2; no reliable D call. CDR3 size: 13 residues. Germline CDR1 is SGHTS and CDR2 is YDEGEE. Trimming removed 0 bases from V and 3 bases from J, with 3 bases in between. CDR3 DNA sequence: TGTGCCAGCAGCTTGGACGACACCGGGGAGCTGTTTTTT. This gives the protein CASSLDDTGELFF.

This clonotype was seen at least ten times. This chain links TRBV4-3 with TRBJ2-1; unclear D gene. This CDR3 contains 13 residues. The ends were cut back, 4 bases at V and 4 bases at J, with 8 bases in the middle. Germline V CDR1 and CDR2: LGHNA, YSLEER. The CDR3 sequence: CASSRTPYNEQFF. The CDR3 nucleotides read TGCGCCAGCAGCCGAACACCATACAATGAGCAGTTCTTC.

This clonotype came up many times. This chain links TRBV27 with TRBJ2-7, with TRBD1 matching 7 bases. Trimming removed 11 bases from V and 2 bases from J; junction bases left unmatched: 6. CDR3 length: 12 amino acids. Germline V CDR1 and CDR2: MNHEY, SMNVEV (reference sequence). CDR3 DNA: TGTGCCGCGGGCCAGGGGGCCTACGAGCAGTACTTC. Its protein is CAAGQGAYEQYF.

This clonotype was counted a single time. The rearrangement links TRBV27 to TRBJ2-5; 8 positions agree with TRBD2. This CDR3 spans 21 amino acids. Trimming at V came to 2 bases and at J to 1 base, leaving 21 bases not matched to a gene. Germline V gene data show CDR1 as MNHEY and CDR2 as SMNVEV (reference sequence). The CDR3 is CASSLLPPGTSFRTRQETQYF. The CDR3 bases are TGTGCCAGCAGTTTACTCCCACCTGGGACTAGTTTTCGGACCCGCCAAGAGACCCAGTACTTC.

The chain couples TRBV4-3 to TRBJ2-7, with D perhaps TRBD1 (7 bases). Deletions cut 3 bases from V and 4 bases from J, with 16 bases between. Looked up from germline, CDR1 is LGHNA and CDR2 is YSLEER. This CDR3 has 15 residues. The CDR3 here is CASSHQTSGGYEQYF. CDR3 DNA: TGCGCCAGCAGCCATCAAACGTCAGGGGGGTACGAGCAGTACTTC.

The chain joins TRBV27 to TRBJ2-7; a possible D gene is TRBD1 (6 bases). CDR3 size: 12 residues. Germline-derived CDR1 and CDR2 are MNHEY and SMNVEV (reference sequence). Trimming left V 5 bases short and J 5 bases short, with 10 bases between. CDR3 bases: TGTGCCAGCAGTCCGGGACAAAACGAGCAGTACTTC. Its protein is CASSPGQNEQYF.

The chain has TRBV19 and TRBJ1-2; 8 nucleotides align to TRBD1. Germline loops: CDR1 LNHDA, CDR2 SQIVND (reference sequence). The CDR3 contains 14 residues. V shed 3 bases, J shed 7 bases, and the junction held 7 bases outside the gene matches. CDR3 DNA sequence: TGTGCCAGTAGTATGTGGACAGGGCCTCTTGGCTACACCTTC. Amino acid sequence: CASSMWTGPLGYTF.

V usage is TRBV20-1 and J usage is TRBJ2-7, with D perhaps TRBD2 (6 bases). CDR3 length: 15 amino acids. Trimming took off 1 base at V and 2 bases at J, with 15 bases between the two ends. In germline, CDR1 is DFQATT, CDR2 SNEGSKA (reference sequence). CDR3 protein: CSARVAWGEAYEQYF. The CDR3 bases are TGCAGTGCTAGAGTCGCCTGGGGGGAAGCCTACGAGCAGTACTTC.

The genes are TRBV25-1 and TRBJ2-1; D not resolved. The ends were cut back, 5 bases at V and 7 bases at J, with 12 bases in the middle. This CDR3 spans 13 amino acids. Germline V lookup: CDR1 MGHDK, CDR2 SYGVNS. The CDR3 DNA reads TGTGCCAGCAGTCAAACACCGTGGAATGAGCAGTTCTTC. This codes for CASSQTPWNEQFF.

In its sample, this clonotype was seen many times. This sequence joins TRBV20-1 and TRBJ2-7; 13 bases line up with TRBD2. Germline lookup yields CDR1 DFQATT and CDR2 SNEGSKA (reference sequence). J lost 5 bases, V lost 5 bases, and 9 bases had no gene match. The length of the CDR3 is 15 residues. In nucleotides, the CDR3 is TGCAGTGCTTCGAAACTAGCGGGAGGGCCAAACGAGCAGTACTTC. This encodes CSASKLAGGPNEQYF.

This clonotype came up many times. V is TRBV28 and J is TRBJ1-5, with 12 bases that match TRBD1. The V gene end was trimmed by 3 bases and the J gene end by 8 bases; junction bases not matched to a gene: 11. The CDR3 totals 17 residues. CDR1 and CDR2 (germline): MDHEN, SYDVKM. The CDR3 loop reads CASSFYPGTGGREPQHF. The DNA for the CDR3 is TGTGCCAGCAGTTTTTATCCCGGGACAGGGGGCCGGGAGCCCCAGCATTTT.

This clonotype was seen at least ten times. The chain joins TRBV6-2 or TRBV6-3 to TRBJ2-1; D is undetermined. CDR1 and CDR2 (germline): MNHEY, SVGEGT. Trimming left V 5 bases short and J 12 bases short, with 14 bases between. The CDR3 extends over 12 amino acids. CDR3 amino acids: CASSKGPTGQFF. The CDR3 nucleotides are TGTGCCAGCAGTAAAGGGCCCACCGGGCAGTTCTTC.

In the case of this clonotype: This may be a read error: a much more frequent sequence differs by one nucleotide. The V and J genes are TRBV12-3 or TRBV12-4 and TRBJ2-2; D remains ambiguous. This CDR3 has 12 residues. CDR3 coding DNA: TGTGCCAGCAGCACTCTCACCCGGGAGCTGTTTTTT. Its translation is CASSTLTRELFF.

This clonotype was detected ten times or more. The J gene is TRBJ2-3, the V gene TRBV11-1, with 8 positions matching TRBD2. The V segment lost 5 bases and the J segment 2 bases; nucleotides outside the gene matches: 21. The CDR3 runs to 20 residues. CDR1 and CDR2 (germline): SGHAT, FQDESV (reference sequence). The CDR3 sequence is CASSNLKAGSGSVPTDTQYF. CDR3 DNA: TGTGCCAGCAGCAACCTTAAAGCGGGGAGCGGGAGTGTACCCACAGATACGCAGTATTTT. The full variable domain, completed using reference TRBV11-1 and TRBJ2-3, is EAEVAQSPRYKITEKSQAVAFWCDPISGHATLYWYRQILGQGPELLVQFQDESVVDDSQLPKDRFSAERLKGVDSTLKIQPAELGDSAMYLCASSNLKAGSGSVPTDTQYFGPGTRLTVL.

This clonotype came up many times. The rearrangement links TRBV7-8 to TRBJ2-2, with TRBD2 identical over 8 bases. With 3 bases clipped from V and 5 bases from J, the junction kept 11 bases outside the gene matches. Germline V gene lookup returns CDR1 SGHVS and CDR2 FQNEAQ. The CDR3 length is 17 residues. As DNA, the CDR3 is TGTGCCAGCAGCTTTCCCCAACAGCGGGAGCGAACCGGGGAGCTGTTTTTT. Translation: CASSFPQQRERTGELFF.

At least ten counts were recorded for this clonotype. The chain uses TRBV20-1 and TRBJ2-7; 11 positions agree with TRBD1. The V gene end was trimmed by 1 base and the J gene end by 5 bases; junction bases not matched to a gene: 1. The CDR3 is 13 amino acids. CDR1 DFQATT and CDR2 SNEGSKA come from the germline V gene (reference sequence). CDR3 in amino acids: CSARGTGGHEQYF. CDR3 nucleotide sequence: TGCAGTGCTAGAGGGACAGGGGGCCACGAGCAGTACTTC.

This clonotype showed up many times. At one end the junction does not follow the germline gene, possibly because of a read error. The CDR3 DNA sequence: TGTGCCAGCAGCTTAGTCCCCGGTTCCTCCTACGAGCAGTACTTC. Amino acids: CASSLVPGSSYEQYF. The chain carries TRBV5-1 and TRBJ2-7; D is unclear. The CDR3 covers 15 residues. CDR1 is SGHRS, CDR2 YFSETQ, per germline. Combining the CDR3 with reference TRBV5-1 and TRBJ2-7 gives the whole variable domain KAGVTQTPRYLIKTRGQQVTLSCSPISGHRSVSWYQQTPGQGLQFLFEYFSETQRNKGNFPGRFSGRQFSNSRSEMNVSTLELGDSALYLCASSLVPGSSYEQYFGPGTRLTVT.

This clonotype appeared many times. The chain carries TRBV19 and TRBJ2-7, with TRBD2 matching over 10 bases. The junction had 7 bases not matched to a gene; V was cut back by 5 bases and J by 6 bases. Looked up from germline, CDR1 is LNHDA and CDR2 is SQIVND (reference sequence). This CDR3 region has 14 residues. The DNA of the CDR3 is TGTGCCAGTAGTGTCCTAGCGGGAGTCGGCGAGCAGTACTTC. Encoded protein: CASSVLAGVGEQYF.

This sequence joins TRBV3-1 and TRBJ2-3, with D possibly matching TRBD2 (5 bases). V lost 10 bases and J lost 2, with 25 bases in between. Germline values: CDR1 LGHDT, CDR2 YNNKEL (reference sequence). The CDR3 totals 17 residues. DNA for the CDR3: TGTGCCACCTGCCAAGATTTTTCGGCGGGCTACACAGATACGCAGTATTTT. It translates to CATCQDFSAGYTDTQYF.

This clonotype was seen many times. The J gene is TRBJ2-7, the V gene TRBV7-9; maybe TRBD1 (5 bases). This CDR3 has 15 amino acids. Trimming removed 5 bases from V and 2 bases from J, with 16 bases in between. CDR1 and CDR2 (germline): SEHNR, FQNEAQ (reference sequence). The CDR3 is CASSIRAQNPYEQYF. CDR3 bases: TGTGCCAGCAGCATCAGGGCCCAGAACCCCTACGAGCAGTACTTC. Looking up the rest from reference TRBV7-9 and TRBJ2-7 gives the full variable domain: DTGVSQNPRHKITKRGQNVTFRCDPISEHNRLYWYRQTLGQGPEFLTYFQNEAQLEKSRLLSDRFSAERPKGSFSTLEIQRTEQGDSAMYLCASSIRAQNPYEQYFGPGTRLTVT.

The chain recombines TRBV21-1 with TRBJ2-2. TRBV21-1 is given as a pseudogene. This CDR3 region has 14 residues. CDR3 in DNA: TGTGCCAGCAGCAATGCTCGGGTTGGCGGGGAGCTGTTTTTT. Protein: CASSNARVGGELFF.